These 18 T cell receptor beta chains share one sample of origin, sequenced in a study of cytomegalovirus exposure and HLA in healthy donors. PCR used 60 Vbeta primers and 13 Jbeta primers. Data came from immunoSEQ multiplex PCR; TCRdb stores just in-frame clones and leaves some out. Found here are over 150,000 clones, roughly 81% of them singletons; the top ten hold around 4.8%. Specimen: PBMCs. Receptors originate from a girl aged 5-17 years in good health and CMV-seropositive.

About this clone itself: Within the sample, other DNA sequences also encode this same CDR3. The chain uses TRBV7-3 and TRBJ1-6; 9 bases are shared with TRBD1. V lost 4 bases and J lost 6; bases outside the gene matches: 1. The CDR3 is 14 residues long. Germline V CDR1 and CDR2: SGHTA, FQGTGA. The CDR3 region is CASSSTGGNSPLHF. CDR3 nucleotides: TGTGCCAGCAGCTCGACAGGGGGTAATTCACCCCTCCACTTT.

The chain uses TRBV10-1 and TRBJ1-1; weak D call: TRBD1 (5 bases). V dropped 2 bases and J dropped 5 bases, with 9 bases sitting between them. The CDR3 spans 13 residues. Germline V gives CDR1 WNHNN, CDR2 SYGVQD (reference sequence). Written as DNA, the CDR3 is TGCGCCAGCAGTGAGGGGGCGCGGACTGAAGCTTTCTTT. Its protein product is CASSEGARTEAFF.

This clone was observed a few times. The rearrangement uses TRBV9 and TRBJ1-3; 8 nucleotides match TRBD1. The J segment lost 0 bases and the V segment lost 4 bases, leaving 9 bases of the junction unmatched. Germline V gene lookup returns CDR1 SGDLS and CDR2 YYNGEE. CDR3 length equals 17 residues. For the CDR3, the DNA is TGTGCCAGCAGCACCCGGACAGGGCCAAGCTCTGGAAACACCATATATTTT. Translating it yields CASSTRTGPSSGNTIYF.

The V and J genes are TRBV7-2 and TRBJ2-1, with 9 nucleotides matching TRBD1. The germline CDR1 and CDR2 sequences are SGHTA and FQGNSA. V dropped 5 bases and J dropped 5; count of bases not matched to a gene: 7. The CDR3 has 15 residues. CDR3 DNA sequence: TGTGCCAGCAGCGGGGGGACAGGGAACCACAATGAGCAGTTCTTC. Translated, it gives CASSGGTGNHNEQFF.

V usage is TRBV5-1 and J usage is TRBJ2-3; 9 nucleotides align to TRBD1. Germline CDR1 SGHRS, CDR2 YFSETQ. This CDR3 has 15 residues. J was trimmed by 6 bases and V by 4 bases; bases with no gene match: 9. This chain's CDR3 is CASSPSTGGPDTQYF. The CDR3 DNA is TGCGCCAGCAGCCCCAGTACAGGGGGCCCGGATACGCAGTATTTT.

The chain couples TRBV11-2 to TRBJ2-7, with a weak D call TRBD1 (6 bases). Trimming cost V 5 bases and J 2 bases, with 25 bases left between them. Germline V gene data show CDR1 as SGHAT and CDR2 as FQNNGV. The CDR3 consists of 18 residues. CDR3 sequence (DNA): TGTGCCAGCAGCCCCGTTAGGAGGAGCAGGGGACGGCCCTACGAGCAGTACTTC. Protein: CASSPVRRSRGRPYEQYF.

V usage is TRBV18 and J usage is TRBJ1-1, with D possibly TRBD1 on 6 matching bases. CDR1 is KGHSH, CDR2 LQKENI, per germline. CDR3 length: 15 amino acids. The V end lost 2 bases, the J end lost 3 bases, and 13 bases lay between the germline ends. The CDR3 bases are TGTGCCAGCTCACCAGTGGCAGGGGCGGACACTGAAGCTTTCTTT. As protein: CASSPVAGADTEAFF.

Here the CDR3 reads CASSRDRIEAFF. DNA for the CDR3: TGCGCCAGCAGCCGCGATCGAATTGAAGCTTTCTTT. The chain joins TRBV4-1 to TRBJ1-1; D not resolved. Germline CDR1 reads MGHRA; CDR2 reads YSYEKL. The V and J ends lost 4 bases and 7 bases respectively, with 10 bases between them. The CDR3 is 12 amino acids.

This chain links TRBV2 with TRBJ1-2; D not resolved. Looked up from germline, CDR1 is SNHLY and CDR2 is FYNNEI. The CDR3 runs to 14 residues. The ends were cut back, 0 bases at V and 1 base at J, with 6 bases in the middle. CDR3 nucleotides: TGTGCCAGCAGTGAAGCAACGGTTAACTATGGCTACACCTTC. Translated: CASSEATVNYGYTF.

This chain connects TRBV5-6 to TRBJ2-7; 9 bases match TRBD1. There are 14 residues in the CDR3. Trimming removed 3 bases from V and 2 bases from J; junction bases left unmatched: 3. CDR1 is SGHDT, CDR2 YYEEEE, per germline. The DNA of the CDR3 is TGTGCCAGCAGCTGGGGACAGGGAACCTACGAGCAGTACTTC. Amino acid sequence: CASSWGQGTYEQYF.

The V gene is TRBV11-2, the J gene TRBJ2-5; no clear D gene. Looked up from germline, CDR1 is SGHAT and CDR2 is FQNNGV. The CDR3 has 14 residues. V gave up 1 base and J gave up 5 bases, with 11 bases separating them. The CDR3 region is CASSLVLSVETQYF. DNA of the CDR3: TGTGCCAGCAGCTTAGTACTAAGTGTGGAGACCCAGTACTTC.

The rearrangement links TRBV5-1 to TRBJ2-7, with unresolved D. This CDR3 is built from 11 residues. V was trimmed by 2 bases and J by 5 bases, leaving 5 bases between them. CDR1 and CDR2 (germline): SGHRS, YFSETQ. The CDR3 reads CASSFSDEQYF. The CDR3 coding sequence is TGCGCCAGCAGCTTTTCGGACGAGCAGTACTTC.

The chain combines TRBV6-5 with TRBJ1-5; TRBD1 agrees at 7 bases. CDR3 length: 15 residues. Germline lookup yields CDR1 MNHEY and CDR2 SVGAGI. V gave up 6 bases and J gave up 0 bases; unmatched junction bases: 5. The CDR3 nucleotides are TGTGCCAGCAGCAAGGGACAGACTAGCAATCAGCCCCAGCATTTT. It specifies CASSKGQTSNQPQHF.

This clone was counted once. The chain recombines TRBV5-1 with TRBJ2-7; tentative D call: TRBD1 (7 bases). The CDR3 spans 18 residues. Trimming removed 0 bases at V and 2 bases at J, with 21 bases between. Germline CDR1 is SGHRS and CDR2 is YFSETQ. DNA for the CDR3: TGCGCCAGCAGCTTGGCAAACGCAGGGGGGTTTGGAGCCTACGAGCAGTACTTC. As protein: CASSLANAGGFGAYEQYF.

This chain joins TRBV5-1 and TRBJ2-3, with D tentatively TRBD2 (7 bases). This CDR3 region has 17 residues. The germline V gene has CDR1 SGHRS and CDR2 YFSETQ. Between the trimmed V and J ends, which lost 0 bases and 1 base, there was a span of 15 bases. CDR3 in amino acids: CASSLAGGQGRTDTQYF. DNA of the CDR3: TGCGCCAGCAGCTTGGCCGGGGGGCAGGGCCGCACAGATACGCAGTATTTT.

The rearrangement joins TRBV18 to TRBJ1-1, with 7 bases identical to TRBD1. The V segment lost 3 bases and the J segment 1 base; nucleotides outside the gene matches: 8. This CDR3 is built from 16 residues. The germline V gene encodes CDR1 KGHSH and CDR2 LQKENI. The DNA of the CDR3 is TGTGCCAGCTCACCCGCGGGGCACAGGGGGAACACTGAAGCTTTCTTT. This encodes CASSPAGHRGNTEAFF.

DNA for the CDR3: TGTGCCAGCAGTGACTCTAGCGGGGGGGGCACAGATACGCAGTATTTT. It specifies CASSDSSGGGTDTQYF. The genes are TRBV6-4 and TRBJ2-3, with 11 bases lining up with TRBD2. Germline CDR1 is MRHNA and CDR2 is SNTAGT. The CDR3 sequence is 16 residues long. The V and J ends lost 0 bases and 1 base, in that order; junction bases with no gene match: 0.

This clone was detected only once. This chain uses TRBV5-1 with TRBJ2-7; 11 bases match TRBD1. V lost 3 bases to trimming and J lost 4 bases; unmatched junction nucleotides: 3. The CDR3 has 14 amino acids. CDR1 and CDR2 (germline): SGHRS, YFSETQ. CDR3 bases: TGCGCCAGCAGCTCCGGACAGGGGGCTTACGAGCAGTACTTC. Protein product: CASSSGQGAYEQYF.